This T cell receptor beta chain was observed in a study of T cell responses to AZD1222 COVID-19 vaccine. Overall study context: Whether given at about 4 or about 12 weeks, second doses were pooled. Study-wide findings and caveats: Donors, mostly white British, included more females; clonal diversity was possibly underestimated. Spike-wide coverage was observed for vaccine-associated CD4 TCRs, with dominant responses at 160-218 and 743-854. AZD1222 recipients seropositive at baseline numbered only 5 or 6.

Sequencing used immunoSEQ multiplex PCR; TCRdb keeps in-frame clones, though not all of them. The top ten hold 5% of the sample, which has 90,000 to 140,000 clones, about 81% seen once. As regards this clone: The target antigen is unknown.

This CDR3 is 15 amino acids long. CDR1 and CDR2 from the germline V gene are MGHRA and YSYEKL. V shed 6 bases, J shed 2 bases, and the junction held 8 bases outside the gene matches. The source material was peripheral blood, sampled on day 0 of AZD1222 vaccination. This sequence joins TRBV4-1 and TRBJ2-7; 9 bases are a match to TRBD2. The receptor was derived from an adult in good health. CDR3 residues: CASSLRLAVTYEQYF. CDR3 bases: TGCGCCAGCAGTCTTCGACTAGCGGTGACCTACGAGCAGTACTTC.